One sample yielded the 28 T cell receptor beta chains listed below, sequenced in a study of T cells in women clearing cervical HPV infection. Assay: immunoSEQ multiplex PCR; the TCRdb copy retains only in-frame clones and omits some. The sample table sets out under 40,000 clones. Sequenced material: blood buffy coat. These receptors originate from a woman between 18 and 69 years old with a cervical HPV16 infection that either progressed to CIN3+ or cleared (not recorded which).

A word on this clone: Read coverage stops 3 residues before the CDR3 terminus; the germline J gene supplies the remainder. V gene TRBV19 combines with J gene TRBJ1-1, with a possible D match to TRBD1 (5 bases). Germline CDR1 reads LNHDA; CDR2 reads SQIVND (reference sequence). V was shortened by 3 bases and J by 4 bases, with 9 bases between the two germline ends. There are 13 residues in the CDR3. The sequenced part of the CDR3 DNA is TGTGCCAGTAGTATTGCAGGGCTCACTGAA. Translating it yields CASSIAGLTE. The CDR3 as a whole reads CASSIAGLTEAFF.

Concerning this clone: The sequence runs out 3 residues before the end of the CDR3; the remainder is reconstructed from the germline J gene. The chain links TRBV5-4 to TRBJ2-7; 9 nucleotides align to TRBD2. Germline-derived CDR1 and CDR2 are SGHNT and YYREEE (reference sequence). The CDR3 sequence is 15 residues long. V lost 5 bases, J lost 0 bases, and 6 bases stayed unmatched. The part of the CDR3 DNA that was read is TGTGCCAGCAGTTTTAGCGGGGGAAGCTCCTACGAG. Translating it yields CASSFSGGSSYE. In full, the CDR3 is CASSFSGGSSYEQYF.

Comments on this clone: The CDR3 is cut off 3 residues early in the read; its end comes from the germline J gene. The J gene is TRBJ1-5, the V gene TRBV28; possibly TRBD1 for D (6 bases). V shed 5 bases and J shed 5 bases, with 13 bases lying between them. The CDR3 runs to 14 residues. The germline gives CDR1 MDHEN, CDR2 SYDVKM. CDR3 sequence: CASSGQTLYQPQHF. CDR3 DNA, as far as it was read: TGTGCCAGCAGTGGACAGACCCTTTATCAGCCC.

With respect to this clone: The DNA ends 3 residues before the CDR3 does, and the rest of the CDR3 is filled in from the germline J gene. The chain combines TRBV7-9 with TRBJ1-2, with 7 bases aligning to TRBD1. Germline V gene data show CDR1 as SEHNR and CDR2 as FQNEAQ (reference sequence). This CDR3 is 15 amino acids long. The CDR3 protein is CASSLGAGQYNDYTF. The CDR3 DNA, read in part, is TGTGCCAGCAGCTTGGGGGCGGGACAGTACAATGAC.

With regard to this clone: The read ends 3 residues early relative to the CDR3; the germline J gene fills the gap. The chain joins TRBV7-9 to TRBJ2-3; possibly TRBD2 for D (6 bases). The CDR3 is 15 residues long. CDR1 is SEHNR and CDR2 is FQNEAQ in the germline V gene (reference sequence). The sequenced CDR3 bases are TGTGCCAGCAGCTTAGGTAGCGGCAGCCAAGAGACG. Its translation: CASSLGSGSQET. The complete CDR3 sequence is CASSLGSGSQETQYF.

Turning to this clone: The read halts 3 residues ahead of the CDR3 end, with the missing end drawn from the germline J gene. V gene TRBV13 combines with J gene TRBJ2-3, with 11 bases matching TRBD1. Unmatched junction bases numbered 10, after V lost 5 bases and J lost 0 bases. Germline CDR1 PRHDT, CDR2 FYEKMQ (reference sequence). The CDR3 extends over 18 amino acids. The DNA read from the CDR3 is TGTGCCAGCAGCCAAAAAACCGGGACAGGGGGTAGCACAGATACG. This translates into CASSQKTGTGGSTDT. The complete CDR3 protein is CASSQKTGTGGSTDTQYF.

Concerning this clone: The read is 3 residues too short to cover the CDR3 end, so that end is filled in from the germline J gene. The J gene is TRBJ1-5, the V gene TRBV20-1; D is possibly TRBD1 (5 bases). Per the germline V gene, CDR1 is DFQATT and CDR2 is SNEGSKA (reference sequence). This CDR3 has 17 amino acids. V lost 2 bases and J 1 base, leaving 18 bases between the germline ends. The CDR3 reads CSARSMGRGLSNQPQHF. CDR3 DNA, as far as it was read: TGCAGTGCTAGATCGATGGGGCGCGGTTTAAGCAATCAGCCC.

Details on this clone: The CDR3 end lies 3 residues beyond the end of the read and is filled in from the germline J gene. This chain joins TRBV28 and TRBJ2-7, with a tentative D call TRBD1 (6 bases). CDR1 MDHEN and CDR2 SYDVKM come from the germline V gene. The germline V and J ends were trimmed by 8 bases and 5 bases, with 19 bases remaining between them. This CDR3 is built from 14 residues. The CDR3 here is CASATTLWGHEQYF. The sequenced CDR3 bases are TGTGCCAGCGCCACTACTTTGTGGGGGCACGAG.

As for this clone: The CDR3 end falls 3 residues outside the read, so it is completed with the germline J gene. The rearrangement joins TRBV7-2 to TRBJ2-2; 7 positions match TRBD1. Germline CDR1 is SGHTA and CDR2 is FQGNSA. The CDR3 runs 15 residues. CDR3: CASSSPYRGSSPLFF. CDR3 DNA, as far as it was read: TGTGCCAGCAGCTCGCCTTACAGGGGAAGTTCACCG. The full variable domain, rest sourced from reference TRBV7-2 and TRBJ2-2, is GAGVSQSPSNKVTEKGKDVELRCDPISGHTALYWYRQSLGQGLEFLIYFQGNSAPDKSGLPSDRFSAERTGGSVSTLTIQRTQQEDSAVYLCASSSPYRGSSPLFFGEGSRLTVL.

To note about this clone: The read ends 3 residues early relative to the CDR3; the germline J gene fills the gap. V gene TRBV9 combines with J gene TRBJ2-1; D possibly corresponds to TRBD1 (6 bases). CDR3 length: 13 residues. Per the germline V gene, CDR1 is SGDLS and CDR2 is YYNGEE. The V gene lost 7 bases and the J gene lost 3 bases, with 11 bases spanning the gap. The DNA read from the CDR3 is TGTGCCAGCGGACAGTTGGGCTACAATGAG. It yields the protein CASGQLGYNE. The whole CDR3 region reads CASGQLGYNEQFF.

In the case of this clone: The sequence runs out 3 residues before the end of the CDR3; the remainder is reconstructed from the germline J gene. The chain couples TRBV20-1 to TRBJ2-7, with TRBD2 matching 8 bases. CDR3 length equals 14 residues. CDR1 and CDR2 from the germline V gene are DFQATT and SNEGSKA (reference sequence). Unmatched junction bases numbered 12, after V lost 5 bases and J lost 6 bases. The CDR3: CSALPGGFSVEQYF. The sequenced CDR3 bases are TGCAGTGCTCTACCGGGGGGGTTTAGCGTCGAG.

Points on this clone: The missing CDR3 end, 3 residues past where the read stops, is filled in from the germline J gene. The gene calls are TRBV7-6 and TRBJ1-2; D is perhaps TRBD1 (5 bases). Germline CDR1 is SGHVS and CDR2 is FNYEAQ. The germline V and J ends were trimmed by 2 bases and 3 bases, with 7 bases remaining between them. This CDR3 spans 13 amino acids. This CDR3 reads CASSLQGDYGYTF. The sequenced CDR3 bases are TGTGCCAGCAGCTTACAGGGAGACTATGGC.

With respect to this clone: The read ends 3 residues before the CDR3 terminus; that terminus is restored from the germline J gene. This chain uses TRBV7-2 with TRBJ2-2; D gene ambiguous. There are 15 residues in the CDR3. Between the trimmed V and J ends, which lost 1 base and 0 bases, there was a span of 6 bases. Germline values: CDR1 SGHTA, CDR2 FQGNSA. CDR3 DNA, as far as it was read: TGTGCCAGCAGCTTAGGGCTGTCGAACACCGGGGAG. This codes for CASSLGLSNTGE. Given in full, the CDR3 is CASSLGLSNTGELFF.

As for this clone: From the germline J gene comes the end of the CDR3, since the read stops 3 residues before it. The rearrangement uses TRBV19 and TRBJ2-4; a weak D match, TRBD1 (7 bases). The CDR3 runs 14 residues. Per the germline V gene, CDR1 is LNHDA and CDR2 is SQIVND (reference sequence). The CDR3 DNA, read in part, is TGTGCCAGTAGTTCCGGGACAGCGGGCTATGGT. Its translation: CASSSGTAGYG. The CDR3 in full is CASSSGTAGYGQYF.

As for this clone: The read falls 3 residues short of the CDR3 end, and the missing part is taken from the germline J gene. This chain links TRBV9 with TRBJ1-2; 9 nucleotides line up with TRBD1. Trimming cost V 5 bases and J 7 bases; bases outside gene matches: 3. Germline CDR1 reads SGDLS; CDR2 reads YYNGEE. The CDR3 is 12 residues long. CDR3 DNA (partial): TGTGCCAGCAGTAGGACAGGGGCTGGC. This gives the protein CASSRTGAG. The CDR3 in its entirety is CASSRTGAGYTF.

As regards this clone: From the germline J gene comes the end of the CDR3, since the read stops 3 residues before it. The V call is TRBV7-2, the J call TRBJ2-2, with D possibly TRBD1 on 6 matching bases. Germline loops: CDR1 SGHTA, CDR2 FQGNSA. The germline V and J ends were trimmed by 1 base and 3 bases, with 9 bases remaining between them. The CDR3 contains 15 residues. The sequenced part of the CDR3 DNA is TGTGCCAGCAGCTTAGTGACAGGTTACACCGGGGAG. Translating gives CASSLVTGYTGE. The whole CDR3 reads CASSLVTGYTGELFF.

Points on this clone: The CDR3 goes on 3 residues after the read ends, and that part is filled in from the germline J gene. This chain connects TRBV10-1 to TRBJ2-7; 9 positions match TRBD1. Trimming cost V 3 bases and J 3 bases; bases outside gene matches: 9. The CDR3 is 16 amino acids. CDR1 is WNHNN, CDR2 SYGVQD, per germline (reference sequence). The part of the CDR3 DNA that was read is TGCGCCAGCAGTGAAAATAGGACAGGGGAAAACTACGAG. Translating gives CASSENRTGENYE. The full CDR3 protein reads CASSENRTGENYEQYF.

As concerns this clone: The CDR3 goes on 3 residues after the read ends, and that part is filled in from the germline J gene. At the DNA level, this CDR3 is encoded by other sequences in the same sample as well. The V gene is TRBV2, the J gene TRBJ1-3; no firm D call. Germline V gene lookup returns CDR1 SNHLY and CDR2 FYNNEI. With 5 bases removed from V and 0 bases from J, the gap between germline ends came to 5 bases. The CDR3 extends over 13 amino acids. Incomplete CDR3 DNA: TGTGCCAGCAGTTCCTTCTCTGGAAACACC. Amino acid sequence: CASSSFSGNT. The entire CDR3 is CASSSFSGNTIYF.

For this clone: The read terminates 3 residues ahead of where the CDR3 ends, so the germline J gene completes it. V is TRBV29-1 and J is TRBJ2-4, with D tentatively TRBD2 (5 bases). Germline V gene lookup returns CDR1 SQVTM and CDR2 ANQGSEA. This CDR3 comprises 16 residues. The CDR3 region is CSVVGAGSPALYGQYF. The DNA read from the CDR3 is TGCAGCGTTGTAGGTGCGGGTTCTCCAGCGCTCTATGGT.

About this clone: The CDR3 end lies 3 residues beyond the end of the read and is filled in from the germline J gene. The V and J genes are TRBV7-2 and TRBJ2-3; no definite D call. The CDR3 loop spans 15 amino acids. Per germline, CDR1 SGHTA and CDR2 FQGNSA. The V end lost 1 base, the J end lost 0 bases, and 8 bases lay between the germline ends. CDR3 DNA, as far as it was read: TGTGCCAGCAGCTTAGTGGCGGTGAGCACAGATACG. As protein: CASSLVAVSTDT. The full CDR3 sequence reads CASSLVAVSTDTQYF.

Remarks on this clone: The sequence runs out 3 residues before the end of the CDR3; the remainder is reconstructed from the germline J gene. The V call is TRBV2, the J call TRBJ2-2; D gene unclear. V lost 4 bases, J lost 4 bases, and 10 bases lay in between. The germline V gene has CDR1 SNHLY and CDR2 FYNNEI. This CDR3 is built from 14 residues. Incomplete CDR3 DNA: TGTGCCAGCAGTGTTACAGTTACCACCGGGGAG. This translates into CASSVTVTTGE. The CDR3 in its entirety is CASSVTVTTGELFF.

As regards this clone: The CDR3 end lies 3 residues beyond the end of the read and is filled in from the germline J gene. The J gene is TRBJ2-4, the V gene TRBV20-1; 7 nucleotides agree with TRBD1. From germline, CDR1 is DFQATT and CDR2 SNEGSKA (reference sequence). This CDR3 spans 12 amino acids. CDR3 sequence reads: CSVADRFLGQYF. The CDR3 DNA, read in part, is TGCAGTGTTGCGGACAGGTTTCTCGGT.

As regards this clone: The CDR3 extends 3 residues past the end of the read, so its final part is completed from the germline J gene. This chain uses TRBV5-3 with TRBJ2-7, with 8 bases that match TRBD1. TRBV5-3 is given ORF status, its function remaining uncertain. The J segment lost 2 bases and the V segment lost 4 bases, leaving 8 bases of the junction unmatched. The CDR3 sequence is 15 residues long. The CDR3 region is CARSPDGTGAYEQYF. The sequenced CDR3 bases are TGTGCCAGAAGCCCCGACGGGACAGGTGCCTACGAG.

Details on this clone: The junction differs from germline at one of its ends, possibly a read error. The read ends 3 residues early relative to the CDR3; the germline J gene fills the gap. This chain uses TRBV7-2 with TRBJ2-7; 9 bases align to TRBD2. Germline CDR1 and CDR2: SGHTA and FQGNSA. The CDR3 has 14 amino acids. CDR3 sequence: CACSLAGGGGEQYF. CDR3 bases read: TGTGCCTGCAGCTTAGCGGGCGGGGGGGGCGAG.

Concerning this clone itself: With the read ending 3 residues before the CDR3 end, the germline J gene is used to fill in that end. The V call is TRBV2, the J call TRBJ1-2; weak D call: TRBD1 (5 bases). Looked up from germline, CDR1 is SNHLY and CDR2 is FYNNEI. Trimming removed 7 bases from V and 2 bases from J, with 17 bases in between. CDR3 length equals 15 residues. Partial CDR3 DNA: TGTGCCAGCAATCGAGACCTGGACACGAACTATGGC. Amino acid sequence: CASNRDLDTNYG. The whole CDR3 region reads CASNRDLDTNYGYTF. Together with reference TRBV2 and TRBJ1-2, the CDR3 gives the full variable domain: EPEVTQTPSHQVTQMGQEVILRCVPISNHLYFYWYRQILGQKVEFLVSFYNNEISEKSEIFDDQFSVERPDGSNFTLKIRSTKLEDSAMYFCASNRDLDTNYGYTFGSGTRLTVV.

The part of the CDR3 DNA that was read is TGTGCCAGCAGCTTCTCCGTAGGGGGGGATGCG. Protein: CASSFSVGGDA. The complete CDR3 protein is CASSFSVGGDAQYF. J is TRBJ2-3 and V is TRBV7-2; D is possibly TRBD2 (7 bases). The read ends 3 residues early relative to the CDR3; the germline J gene fills the gap. Germline CDR1 SGHTA, CDR2 FQGNSA. The CDR3 is 14 amino acids.

Concerning this clone itself: Germline and junction disagree at one end, which may indicate a read error. The read stops 3 residues short of the end of the CDR3; the missing end is completed from the germline J gene. This sequence joins TRBV13 and TRBJ2-3; possible D gene TRBD2, 6 bases. The CDR3 extends over 15 amino acids. The V gene's germline CDR1 is PRHDT and CDR2 FYEKMQ (reference sequence). The CDR3 DNA, read in part, is TGTGCCAGCTGCTTAGGTACCGGGGGAGGAGATACG. Translated, it gives CASCLGTGGGDT. The full CDR3 sequence reads CASCLGTGGGDTQYF.

The DNA read from the CDR3 is TGTGCCAGCTCACCAATAGGAGGGGGATTCCAAGAGACG. This gives the protein CASSPIGGGFQET. The entire CDR3 is CASSPIGGGFQETQYF. The chain couples TRBV18 to TRBJ2-3; D is possibly TRBD1 or TRBD2 (6 bases each). The read halts 3 residues ahead of the CDR3 end, with the missing end drawn from the germline J gene. This CDR3 region has 16 residues. Per germline, CDR1 KGHSH and CDR2 LQKENI.